The 5 T cell receptor beta chains reported below all come from one sample, sequenced in a study of T cell responses to AZD1222 COVID-19 vaccine (dated by TCRdb to the early 2020s). Library prep was done by the immunoSEQ multiplex PCR assay. Drawn from immuneACCESS, this table holds only the in-frame rearrangements with V and J called that TCRdb kept. Clones are partly lost; checked studies trace under half to an unresolved V gene and leave the rest unexplained. Recorded for this sample are more than 95,000 clones; about 90% of them occurred a single time. The top ten constitute about 1.1% of the sample. Read against the paper, the sample's time point label means: baseline before first vaccination. The source material was peripheral blood, sampled on day 0 of AZD1222 vaccination. The receptors were gathered from an adult in good health.

This sequence joins TRBV19 and TRBJ1-1, with 8 nucleotides matching TRBD1. The trim removed 5 bases at V and 0 bases at J, leaving 11 bases unmatched. Germline V gene sequence: CDR1 LNHDA, CDR2 SQIVND (reference sequence). This CDR3 spans 17 amino acids. The CDR3 DNA is TGTGCCAGTAGTCCACGGCCGGGACAGGACATGAACACTGAAGCTTTCTTT. Translated, it gives CASSPRPGQDMNTEAFF.

This rearrangement joins TRBV6-5 to TRBJ2-1; 9 nucleotides agree with TRBD2. Trimming at V came to 4 bases and at J to 2 bases, leaving 3 bases not matched to a gene. This CDR3 contains 15 residues. Germline values: CDR1 MNHEY, CDR2 SVGAGI. Here the CDR3 DNA reads TGTGCCAGCAGTTCAGCGGGAGGTACCTACAATGAGCAGTTCTTC. The encoded protein is CASSSAGGTYNEQFF.

This clone was counted a few times. The rearrangement joins TRBV6-4 to TRBJ2-2; TRBD2 matches at 9 bases. Germline V gives CDR1 MRHNA, CDR2 SNTAGT. The CDR3 is 13 residues long. V lost 2 bases and J lost 8; bases outside the gene matches: 0. DNA for the CDR3: TGTGCCAGCAGTGACGGACTAGCGGGGGAGCTGTTTTTT. It translates to CASSDGLAGELFF.

The chain employs TRBV2 and TRBJ2-1, with unresolved D. This CDR3 is 14 amino acids long. Trimming removed 2 bases at V and 2 bases at J, with 7 bases between. CDR1 is SNHLY and CDR2 is FYNNEI in the germline V gene. The CDR3 reads CASSEIDTYNEQFF. The CDR3 DNA sequence: TGTGCCAGCAGTGAAATCGACACCTACAATGAGCAGTTCTTC. Full variable domain (missing parts from reference TRBV2 and TRBJ2-1): EPEVTQTPSHQVTQMGQEVILRCVPISNHLYFYWYRQILGQKVEFLVSFYNNEISEKSEIFDDQFSVERPDGSNFTLKIRSTKLEDSAMYFCASSEIDTYNEQFFGPGTRLTVL.

This clone was detected once. This chain joins TRBV13 and TRBJ2-1, with 7 positions matching TRBD2. Germline CDR1 reads PRHDT; CDR2 reads FYEKMQ (reference sequence). With V trimmed by 5 bases and J by 6 bases, 7 bases remained unmatched. The CDR3 is 14 amino acids. CDR3 loop: CASSRAGTGNEQFF. CDR3 nucleotides: TGTGCCAGCAGCCGAGCGGGAACGGGCAATGAGCAGTTCTTC. The whole variable domain, filled in from reference TRBV13 and TRBJ2-1, reads AAGVIQSPRHLIKEKRETATLKCYPIPRHDTVYWYQQGPGQDPQFLISFYEKMQSDKGSIPDRFSAQQFSDYHSELNMSSLELGDSALYFCASSRAGTGNEQFFGPGTRLTVL.